This T cell receptor (beta chain) emerged from a study of Graves' ophthalmopathy and Graves' hyperthyroidism. Study-level points and caveats: For predicting ophthalmopathy progression, the model had almost 71% sensitivity and under 85% specificity.

RNA transcripts were the template, and TCR beta CDR3 regions were amplified from them. An initial RT-PCR round employing HTBI primers preceded a second-round multiplex PCR. Via MiXCR, TCRdb re-called the multiplex PCR reads, giving one row per CDR3 protein. The table has roughly 480,000 distinct CDR3 sequences, about 15% seen once. V was clipped by 2 bases and J by 5 bases, with 12 bases between them. The CDR3 is 15 amino acids. Concerning this clonotype: Its antigen is not identified.

The sequencing input was blood. The clonotype comes from a woman aged 30 to 39 with Graves' ophthalmopathy. The J gene is TRBJ2-2, the V gene TRBV12-3 or TRBV12-4; D is perhaps TRBD1 (6 bases). As DNA, the CDR3 is TGTGCCAGCAGTTTATCAGGGGAAGATACCGGGGAGCTGTTTTTT. This translates into CASSLSGEDTGELFF.